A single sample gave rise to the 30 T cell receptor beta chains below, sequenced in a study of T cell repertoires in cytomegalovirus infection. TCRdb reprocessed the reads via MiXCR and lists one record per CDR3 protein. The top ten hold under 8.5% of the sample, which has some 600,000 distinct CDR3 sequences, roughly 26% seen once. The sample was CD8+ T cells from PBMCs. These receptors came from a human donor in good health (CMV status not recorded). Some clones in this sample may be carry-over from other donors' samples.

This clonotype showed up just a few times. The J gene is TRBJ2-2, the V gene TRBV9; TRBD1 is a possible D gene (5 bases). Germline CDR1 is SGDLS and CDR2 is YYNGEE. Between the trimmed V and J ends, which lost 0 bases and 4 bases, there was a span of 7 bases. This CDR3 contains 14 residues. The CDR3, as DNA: TGTGCCAGCAGCGTAGGTGGGGCCACCGGGGAGCTGTTTTTT. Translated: CASSVGGATGELFF.

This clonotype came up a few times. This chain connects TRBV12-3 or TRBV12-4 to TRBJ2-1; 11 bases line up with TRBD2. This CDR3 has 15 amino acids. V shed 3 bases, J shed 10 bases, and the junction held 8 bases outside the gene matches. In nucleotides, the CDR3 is TGTGCCAGCAGTTTTCTTAGCGGGGGGGCCAACGAGCAGTTCTTC. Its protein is CASSFLSGGANEQFF.

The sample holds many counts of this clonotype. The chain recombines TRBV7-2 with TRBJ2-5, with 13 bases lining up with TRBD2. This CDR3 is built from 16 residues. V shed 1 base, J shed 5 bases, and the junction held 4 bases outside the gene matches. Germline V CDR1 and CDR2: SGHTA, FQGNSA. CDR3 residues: CASSLVTSGGGETQYF. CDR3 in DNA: TGTGCCAGCAGCTTAGTAACTAGCGGGGGGGGGGAGACCCAGTACTTC.

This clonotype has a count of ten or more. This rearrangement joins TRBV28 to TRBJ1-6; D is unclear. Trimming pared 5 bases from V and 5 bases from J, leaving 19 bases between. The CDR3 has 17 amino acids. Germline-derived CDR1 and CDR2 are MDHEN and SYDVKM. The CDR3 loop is CASSLAREAMNNSPLHF. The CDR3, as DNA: TGTGCCAGCAGTCTAGCTAGGGAGGCTATGAATAATTCACCCCTCCACTTT.

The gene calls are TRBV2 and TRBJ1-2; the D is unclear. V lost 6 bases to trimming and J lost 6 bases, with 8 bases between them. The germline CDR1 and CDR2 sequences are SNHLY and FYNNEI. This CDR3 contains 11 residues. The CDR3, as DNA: TGTGCCAGCAGGGGCCTCGATGGCTACACCTTC. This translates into CASRGLDGYTF. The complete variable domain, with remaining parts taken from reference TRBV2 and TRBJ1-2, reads EPEVTQTPSHQVTQMGQEVILRCVPISNHLYFYWYRQILGQKVEFLVSFYNNEISEKSEIFDDQFSVERPDGSNFTLKIRSTKLEDSAMYFCASRGLDGYTFGSGTRLTVV.

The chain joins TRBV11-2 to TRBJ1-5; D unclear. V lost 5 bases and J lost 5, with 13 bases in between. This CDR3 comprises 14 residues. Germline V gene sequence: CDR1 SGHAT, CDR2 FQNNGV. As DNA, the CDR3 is TGTGCCAGCAGCCCAGGACGGCGGGATCAGCCCCAGCATTTT. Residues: CASSPGRRDQPQHF.

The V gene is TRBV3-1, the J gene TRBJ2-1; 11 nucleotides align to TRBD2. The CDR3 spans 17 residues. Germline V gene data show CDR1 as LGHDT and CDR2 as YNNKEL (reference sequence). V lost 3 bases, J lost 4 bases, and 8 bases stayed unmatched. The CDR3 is CASSQVAGGPIYNEQFF. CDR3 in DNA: TGTGCCAGCAGCCAGGTAGCGGGGGGGCCAATTTACAATGAGCAGTTCTTC.

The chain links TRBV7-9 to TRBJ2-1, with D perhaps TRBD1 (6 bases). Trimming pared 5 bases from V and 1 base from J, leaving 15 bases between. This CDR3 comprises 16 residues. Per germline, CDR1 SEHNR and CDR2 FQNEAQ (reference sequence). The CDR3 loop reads CASSARTDSSYNEQFF. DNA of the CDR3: TGTGCCAGCAGCGCCCGGACGGACAGTTCCTACAATGAGCAGTTCTTC.

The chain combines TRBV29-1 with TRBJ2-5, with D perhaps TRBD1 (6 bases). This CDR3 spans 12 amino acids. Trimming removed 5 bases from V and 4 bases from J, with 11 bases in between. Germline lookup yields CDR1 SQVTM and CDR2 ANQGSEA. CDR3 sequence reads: CSVPTGSETQYF. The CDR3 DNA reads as TGCAGCGTTCCCACAGGGTCAGAGACCCAGTACTTC. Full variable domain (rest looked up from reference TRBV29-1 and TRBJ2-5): SAVISQKPSRDICQRGTSLTIQCQVDSQVTMMFWYRQQPGQSLTLIATANQGSEATYESGFVIDKFPISRPNLTFSTLTVSNMSPEDSSIYLCSVPTGSETQYFGPGTRLLVL.

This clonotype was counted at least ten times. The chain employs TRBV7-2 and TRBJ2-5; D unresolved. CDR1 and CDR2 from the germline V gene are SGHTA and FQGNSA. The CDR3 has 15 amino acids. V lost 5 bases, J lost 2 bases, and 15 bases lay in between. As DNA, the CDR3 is TGTGCCAGCAGCCCCTACCCCCTTGCTCAAGAGACCCAGTACTTC. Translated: CASSPYPLAQETQYF. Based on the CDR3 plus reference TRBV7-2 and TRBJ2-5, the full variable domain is GAGVSQSPSNKVTEKGKDVELRCDPISGHTALYWYRQSLGQGLEFLIYFQGNSAPDKSGLPSDRFSAERTGGSVSTLTIQRTQQEDSAVYLCASSPYPLAQETQYFGPGTRLLVL.

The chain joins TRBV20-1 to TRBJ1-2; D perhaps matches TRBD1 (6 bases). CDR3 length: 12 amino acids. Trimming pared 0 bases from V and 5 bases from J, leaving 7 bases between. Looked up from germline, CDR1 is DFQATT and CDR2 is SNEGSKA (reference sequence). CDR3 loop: CSARDQGYGYTF. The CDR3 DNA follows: TGCAGTGCTAGAGATCAGGGGTATGGCTACACCTTC.

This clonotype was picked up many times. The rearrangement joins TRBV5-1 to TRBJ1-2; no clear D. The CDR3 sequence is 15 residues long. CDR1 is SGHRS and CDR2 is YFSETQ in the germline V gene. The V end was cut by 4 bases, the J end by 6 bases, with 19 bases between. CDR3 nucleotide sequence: TGCGCCAGCAGCACTGGAACGATATATACAGATGGCTACACCTTC. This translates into CASSTGTIYTDGYTF.

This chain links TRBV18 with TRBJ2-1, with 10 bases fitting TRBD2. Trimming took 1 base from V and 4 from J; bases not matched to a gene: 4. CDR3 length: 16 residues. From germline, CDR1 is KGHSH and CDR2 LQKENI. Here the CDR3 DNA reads TGTGCCAGCTCACCACTGGAGCGGGGGGGTTACAATGAGCAGTTCTTC. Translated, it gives CASSPLERGGYNEQFF.

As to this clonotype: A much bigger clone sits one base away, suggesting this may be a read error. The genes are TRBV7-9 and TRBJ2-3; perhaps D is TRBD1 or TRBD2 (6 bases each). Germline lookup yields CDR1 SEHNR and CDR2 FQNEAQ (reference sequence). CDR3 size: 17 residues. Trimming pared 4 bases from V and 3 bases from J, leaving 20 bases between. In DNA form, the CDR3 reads TGTGCCAGCAGCTCATCGGGGGCAGTGCCAGAAACAGATACGCAGTATTTT. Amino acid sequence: CASSSSGAVPETDTQYF.

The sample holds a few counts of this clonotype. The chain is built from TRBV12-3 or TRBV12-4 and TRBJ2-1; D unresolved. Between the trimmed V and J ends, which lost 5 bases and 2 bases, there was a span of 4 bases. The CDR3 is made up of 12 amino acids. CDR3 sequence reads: CASSMAYNEQFF. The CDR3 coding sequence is TGTGCCAGCAGTATGGCCTACAATGAGCAGTTCTTC.

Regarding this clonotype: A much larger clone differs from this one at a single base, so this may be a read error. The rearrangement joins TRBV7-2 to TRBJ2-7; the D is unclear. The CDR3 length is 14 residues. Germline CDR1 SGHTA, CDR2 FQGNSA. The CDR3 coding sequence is TGTGCCAACAGCTTAGCACAGAAATCGGACGAGCAGTACTTC. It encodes CANSLAQKSDEQYF.

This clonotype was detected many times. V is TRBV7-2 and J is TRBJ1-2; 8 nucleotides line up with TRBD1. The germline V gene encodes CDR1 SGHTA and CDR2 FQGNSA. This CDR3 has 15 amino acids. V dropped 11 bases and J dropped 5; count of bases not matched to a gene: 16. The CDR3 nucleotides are TGTGCCCTCAGAAGTTGGCAGGGGGCTGGATATGGCTACACCTTC. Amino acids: CALRSWQGAGYGYTF.

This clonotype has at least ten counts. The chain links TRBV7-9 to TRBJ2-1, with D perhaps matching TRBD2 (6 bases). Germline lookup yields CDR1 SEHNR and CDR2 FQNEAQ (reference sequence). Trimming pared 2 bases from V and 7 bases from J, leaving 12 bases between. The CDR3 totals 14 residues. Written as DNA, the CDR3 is TGTGCCAGCAGCTTAAGGTCAGGGAGGAATGAGCAGTTCTTC. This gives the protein CASSLRSGRNEQFF.

CDR3 sequence: CSARRSDGYTF. The CDR3, as DNA: TGCAGCGCTCGAAGATCGGATGGCTACACCTTC. The rearrangement joins TRBV29-1 to TRBJ1-2; no clear D. V gave up 7 bases and J gave up 6 bases, with 12 bases separating them. The germline V gene encodes CDR1 SQVTM and CDR2 ANQGSEA. CDR3 length equals 11 residues.

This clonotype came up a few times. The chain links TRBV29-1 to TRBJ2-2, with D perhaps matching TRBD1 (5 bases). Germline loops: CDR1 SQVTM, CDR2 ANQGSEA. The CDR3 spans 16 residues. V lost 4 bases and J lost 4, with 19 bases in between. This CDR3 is CSVVAGFQGSTGELFF. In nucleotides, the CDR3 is TGCAGCGTTGTCGCTGGATTCCAGGGCTCCACCGGGGAGCTGTTTTTT.

This CDR3 is CSVGGTVEGNTIYF. The CDR3, as DNA: TGCAGCGTCGGAGGGACAGTTGAAGGAAACACCATATATTTT. The chain recombines TRBV29-1 with TRBJ1-3, with TRBD1 matching 7 bases. Germline V gives CDR1 SQVTM, CDR2 ANQGSEA. V gave up 6 bases and J gave up 4 bases; unmatched junction bases: 9. The CDR3 contains 14 residues.

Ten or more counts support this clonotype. This chain's CDR3 is CASSLAYRPLSNQPQHF. The CDR3 DNA is TGTGCCAGCAGCTTAGCGTACAGACCTCTGAGCAATCAGCCCCAGCATTTT. The chain recombines TRBV7-9 with TRBJ1-5; D gene uncertain. Germline CDR1 and CDR2: SEHNR and FQNEAQ (reference sequence). The CDR3 runs to 17 residues. V was pared by 0 bases and J by 1 base, with 13 bases between. Full variable domain (missing parts from reference TRBV7-9 and TRBJ1-5): DTGVSQNPRHKITKRGQNVTFRCDPISEHNRLYWYRQTLGQGPEFLTYFQNEAQLEKSRLLSDRFSAERPKGSFSTLEIQRTEQGDSAMYLCASSLAYRPLSNQPQHFGDGTRLSIL.

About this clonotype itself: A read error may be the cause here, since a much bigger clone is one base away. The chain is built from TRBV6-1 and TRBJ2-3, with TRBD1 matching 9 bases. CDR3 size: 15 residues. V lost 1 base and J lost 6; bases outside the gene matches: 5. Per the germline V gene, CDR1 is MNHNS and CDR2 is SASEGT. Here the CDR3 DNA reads TGTGCCAGCAGTGAAGGACAGGGGGGTTTTGATACGCAGTATTTT. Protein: CASSEGQGGFDTQYF.

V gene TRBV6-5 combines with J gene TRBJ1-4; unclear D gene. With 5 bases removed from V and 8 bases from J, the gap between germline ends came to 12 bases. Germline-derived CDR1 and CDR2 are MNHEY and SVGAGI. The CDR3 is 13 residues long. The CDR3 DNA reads TGTGCCAGCAGTCTTAACCTAGGGGAAAAACTGTTTTTT. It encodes CASSLNLGEKLFF.

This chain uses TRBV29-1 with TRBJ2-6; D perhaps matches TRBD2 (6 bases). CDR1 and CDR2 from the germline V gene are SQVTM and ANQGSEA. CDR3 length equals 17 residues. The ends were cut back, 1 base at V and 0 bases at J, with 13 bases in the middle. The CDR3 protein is CSVEGTEGSSGANVLTF. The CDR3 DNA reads TGCAGCGTTGAAGGAACGGAGGGAAGCTCTGGGGCCAACGTCCTGACTTTC.

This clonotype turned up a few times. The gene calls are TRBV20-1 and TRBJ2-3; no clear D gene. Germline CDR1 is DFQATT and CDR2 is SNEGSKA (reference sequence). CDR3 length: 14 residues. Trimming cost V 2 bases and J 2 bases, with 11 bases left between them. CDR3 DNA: TGCAGTGCTAGAAGGAGTGGACCCACAGATACGCAGTATTTT. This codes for CSARRSGPTDTQYF.

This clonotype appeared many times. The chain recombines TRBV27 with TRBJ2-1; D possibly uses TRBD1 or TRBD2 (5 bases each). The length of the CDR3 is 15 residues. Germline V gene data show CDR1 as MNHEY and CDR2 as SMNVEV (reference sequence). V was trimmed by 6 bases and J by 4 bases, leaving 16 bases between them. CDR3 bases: TGTGCCAGCAGCCGGGGCGGGCCCATGTACAATGAGCAGTTCTTC. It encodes CASSRGGPMYNEQFF.

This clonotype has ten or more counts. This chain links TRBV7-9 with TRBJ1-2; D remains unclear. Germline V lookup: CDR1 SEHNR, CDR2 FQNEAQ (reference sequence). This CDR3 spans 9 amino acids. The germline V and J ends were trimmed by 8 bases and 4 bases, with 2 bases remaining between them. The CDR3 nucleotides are TGTGCCAGCGGCTATGGCTACACCTTC. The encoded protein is CASGYGYTF.

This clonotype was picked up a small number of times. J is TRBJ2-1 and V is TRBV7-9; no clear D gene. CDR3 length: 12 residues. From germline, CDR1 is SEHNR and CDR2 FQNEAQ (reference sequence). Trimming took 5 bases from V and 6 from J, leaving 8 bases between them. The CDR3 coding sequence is TGTGCCAGCAGCGCTCGCAGCAATGAGCAGTTCTTC. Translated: CASSARSNEQFF.

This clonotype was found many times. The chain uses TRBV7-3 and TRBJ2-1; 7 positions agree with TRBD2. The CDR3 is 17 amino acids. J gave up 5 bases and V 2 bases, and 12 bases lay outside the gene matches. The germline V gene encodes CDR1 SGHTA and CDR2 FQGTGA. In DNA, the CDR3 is TGTGCCAGCAGCTTACCCTCCTCAGCGGGGTCCCACAATGAGCAGTTCTTC. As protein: CASSLPSSAGSHNEQFF.